One T cell receptor beta chain is described in this entry. This CDR3 spans 18 amino acids. CDR1 is SGHRS, CDR2 YFSETQ, per germline. V gave up 0 bases and J gave up 0 bases; unmatched junction bases: 11. The entry originates in a study of T-cell reconstitution after alpha-beta-depleted transplantation in children. A TCRbeta library incorporating unique molecular identifiers was prepared. MiXCR, applied by TCRdb to the PCR reads, yields one record per CDR3 protein. This sample carries a few hundred thousand distinct CDR3 sequences, 10% to 15% of them seen once, and the ten largest clones take about 2%.

The rearrangement uses TRBV5-1 and TRBJ2-7; 8 nucleotides line up with TRBD2. Sequenced material: PBMCs, mostly from graft donor cells, taken 360 days after TCRalphabeta/CD19-depleted stem cell transplant. The receptor was derived from a male patient aged 10-17 years who had a stem cell transplant for acute myeloid leukemia, so the T cells may come from the graft donor. The CDR3, as DNA: TGCGCCAGCAGCTTGGACGCACGACTAGCGCCCGCCTCCTACGAGCAGTACTTC. As protein: CASSLDARLAPASYEQYF.